This is a list of T cell receptor beta chains from one sample in a study of CD8+CD57+ T cells in acquired aplastic anemia. TCRdb re-called the reads through MiXCR, storing one row per CDR3 protein. The sample shows 200,000 to 250,000 distinct CDR3 sequences, roughly two thirds of them seen only once. The sequenced sample was sorted CD4+, CD8+, or CD8+CD57+ T cells (not recorded which) from PBMCs. All receptors derive from a human donor with aplastic anemia. CDR3s include the opening cysteine and the closing phenylalanine or tryptophan. The D gene is left open where the match is weak. Where a row states a size, it is once, few, many or the class of an expanded clone; other rows omit it.

CDR3 protein | CDR3 DNA | D gene | CDR3 length | V gene | clone size | J gene
CASSLSGDSYNEQFF | TGTGCCAGCAGTTTATCAGGGGACTCCTACAATGAGCAGTTCTTC | . | 15 | TRBV12-3/TRBV12-4 | . | TRBJ2-1
CASTPLGLAGNNEQFF | TGTGCCAGTACCCCCCTCGGACTAGCGGGAAACAATGAGCAGTTCTTC | TRBD2 | 16 | TRBV25-1 | . | TRBJ2-1
CASSRTSGTVNEQFF | TGTGCCAGCAGCCGGACTAGCGGGACAGTTAATGAGCAGTTCTTC | TRBD2 | 15 | TRBV12-3/TRBV12-4 | . | TRBJ2-1
CASSIDIGTSKAEAFF | TGTGCCAGTAGTATAGATATCGGCACCTCAAAGGCTGAAGCTTTCTTT | . | 16 | TRBV19 | . | TRBJ1-1
CAWSVLATDTQYF | TGTGCCTGGAGCGTACTAGCGACAGATACGCAGTATTTT | TRBD2 | 13 | TRBV30 | many | TRBJ2-3
CASSARPNYEQYF | TGTGCCAGCAGCGCCAGGCCCAACTACGAGCAGTACTTC | . | 13 | TRBV9 | . | TRBJ2-7
CSAAGPAYNEQFF | TGCAGTGCCGCCGGGCCAGCCTACAATGAGCAGTTCTTC | . | 13 | TRBV20-1 | . | TRBJ2-1
CSAPGPDRGDYNEQFF | TGCAGTGCACCGGGACCGGACAGGGGGGACTACAATGAGCAGTTCTTC | TRBD1 | 16 | TRBV20-1 | . | TRBJ2-1
CASSLSSEGTGVYEQYF | TGTGCCAGCAGTTTATCATCCGAGGGGACAGGGGTCTACGAGCAGTACTTC | TRBD1 | 17 | TRBV12-3/TRBV12-4 | . | TRBJ2-7
CSADLIQVNTEAFF | TGCAGTGCCGATCTTATACAGGTAAACACTGAAGCTTTCTTT | . | 14 | TRBV20-1 | many | TRBJ1-1
CASSIRASGDPPYEQYF | TGTGCCAGTAGTATAAGGGCTAGCGGTGATCCTCCCTACGAGCAGTACTTC | TRBD2 | 17 | TRBV19 | . | TRBJ2-7
CASSIGRTTEAFF | TGTGCCAGTAGTATAGGGCGAACCACTGAAGCTTTCTTT | . | 13 | TRBV19 | . | TRBJ1-1
CASSRTGERQETQYF | TGTGCCAGTAGTAGAACAGGGGAACGACAAGAGACCCAGTACTTC | TRBD1 | 15 | TRBV19 | few | TRBJ2-5
CSARGPWDREAQYF | TGCAGTGCTAGGGGCCCCTGGGACAGGGAAGCGCAGTACTTC | TRBD1 | 14 | TRBV20-1 | . | TRBJ2-7
CASSLRKGHTEAFF | TGTGCCAGCAGCTTAAGAAAGGGGCACACTGAAGCTTTCTTT | . | 14 | TRBV7-3 | . | TRBJ1-1
CASSWGRDNEQFF | TGTGCCAGCAGCTGGGGACGGGACAATGAGCAGTTCTTC | . | 13 | TRBV7-2 | . | TRBJ2-1
CASSDLTGGGQYF | TGCGCCAGCAGTGATTTAACAGGGGGCGGGCAGTACTTC | TRBD1 | 13 | TRBV10-2 | many | TRBJ2-7
CASSAGTSGGNEQFF | TGTGCCAGCAGTGCCGGGACTAGCGGGGGGAATGAGCAGTTCTTC | TRBD2 | 15 | TRBV7-6 | . | TRBJ2-1
CASSLGAGPVREDTF | TGCGCCAGCAGCTTGGGGGCCGGGCCGGTAAGGGAAGACACCTTC | . | 15 | TRBV5-1 | . | TRBJ1-2
CASKGGGGAGNEQFF | TGTGCCAGCAAAGGGGGTGGAGGGGCGGGCAATGAGCAGTTCTTC | . | 15 | TRBV7-9 | . | TRBJ2-1
CASSLQGANTGELFF | TGTGCCAGCAGCTTACAGGGCGCGAACACCGGGGAGCTGTTTTTT | . | 15 | TRBV7-8 | . | TRBJ2-2
CASSLAGPHYEQYF | TGTGCCAGCAGCTTAGCAGGACCCCACTACGAGCAGTACTTC | . | 14 | TRBV7-8 | . | TRBJ2-7
CATSARGTGAASSYEQYF | TGTGCCACCAGTGCTAGGGGTACAGGGGCCGCGAGCTCCTACGAGCAGTACTTC | TRBD1 | 18 | TRBV24-1 | . | TRBJ2-7
CASSEGQEREGYTF | TGTGCCAGCAGTGAAGGCCAGGAGAGAGAGGGCTACACCTTC | . | 14 | TRBV6-5 | . | TRBJ1-2
CAASSGASYEQYF | TGTGCCGCTTCAAGCGGGGCAAGCTACGAGCAGTACTTC | TRBD2 | 13 | TRBV2 | . | TRBJ2-7
CASSSSGTVNEQFF | TGCGCCAGCAGCAGTTCCGGGACAGTCAATGAGCAGTTCTTC | TRBD1 | 14 | TRBV5-1 | . | TRBJ2-1
CATSRGVGNQPQHF | TGTGCCACCAGCAGAGGCGTAGGCAATCAGCCCCAGCATTTT | . | 14 | TRBV15 | . | TRBJ1-5
CASSLATGGYEQYF | TGTGCCAGCAGTCTCGCTACTGGTGGCTACGAGCAGTACTTC | . | 14 | TRBV12-3/TRBV12-4 | few | TRBJ2-7